The table lists the clone carrying this TCR beta chain with a few counts. TCRdb reprocessed the RT-PCR reads with MiXCR, giving one entry per CDR3 protein. The sample contains under 200,000 distinct CDR3 sequences, roughly 31% of which appear only once. The source of the sample is a study of patients and donors after allogeneic stem cell transplantation. The CDR3 sequence is 16 residues long. The V and J ends lost 3 bases and 0 bases, in that order; junction bases with no gene match: 5. Germline assignment: CDR1 SGHRS and CDR2 YFSETQ. J is TRBJ2-2 and V is TRBV5-1; 7 nucleotides agree with TRBD1. Sequenced: blood, either unsorted or a sorted T cell fraction (not recorded which). The TCR was taken from a human donor who was either an allogeneic HSCT recipient or a stem cell or donor lymphocyte infusion donor (not recorded which). It is not recorded whose cells these are; they may come from a transplant donor. The CDR3 DNA follows: TGCGCCAGCAGCTCTGGACAGGCCGCGAACACCGGGGAGCTGTTTTTT. Its translation: CASSSGQAANTGELFF. The variable domain in full, completed from reference TRBV5-1 and TRBJ2-2, reads KAGVTQTPRYLIKTRGQQVTLSCSPISGHRSVSWYQQTPGQGLQFLFEYFSETQRNKGNFPGRFSGRQFSNSRSEMNVSTLELGDSALYLCASSSGQAANTGELFFGEGSRLTVL.